This T cell receptor beta chain was observed in a study of early stage breast cancer tumors. Study-wide background: About 10-fold was the mean read coverage per sample.

Comments on this clone: What it binds is unknown.

Study-level results: In most of the 16 patients, blood comparison separated tumor from normal breast.

The CDR3 extends over 15 amino acids. Trimming removed 1 base from V and 4 bases from J; junction bases left unmatched: 2. The germline V gene encodes CDR1 LGHNA and CDR2 YSLEER. Method: immunoSEQ multiplex PCR; TCRdb's copy keeps in-frame clones and lacks some. Altogether 25,000 to 30,000 clones are present, about 80% being singletons, with the ten largest covering approximately 12%. The sample was blood. The TCR comes from a person between 60 and 70 years old with breast cancer. The chain employs TRBV4-3 and TRBJ1-2, with 11 nucleotides matching TRBD1. CDR3 loop: CASSQGTGGGYGYTF. In DNA form, the CDR3 reads TGCGCCAGCAGCCAAGGGACAGGGGGCGGCTATGGCTACACCTTC.